This TCR beta chain stems from a study of cytotoxic CD8 clonotypes in ibrutinib-treated CLL. Findings of the study overall: Baseline clonality, above age-matched healthy donor levels, tracked circulating CD8+ T-cell counts. Sampling schedules were unmatched across sustained-remission and progressing patients.

Of note for this clone: Its antigen is as yet unknown.

Profiled with immunoSEQ multiplex PCR; TCRdb holds only in-frame clones, not every one. The sample yields about 89,000 clones, around four fifths seen once. The sequence was obtained from a human donor with chronic lymphocytic leukemia. The sequencing here drew on PBMCs, taken after 12 months of ibrutinib treatment.

This CDR3 is CASSPSGQGSADTQYF. The DNA for the CDR3 is TGTGCCAGCAGCCCTTCCGGGCAGGGGTCTGCAGATACGCAGTATTTT. The V gene is TRBV7-3, the J gene TRBJ2-3; D is perhaps TRBD1 (6 bases). This CDR3 is 16 amino acids long. Trimming removed 5 bases at V and 4 bases at J, with 19 bases between. Germline CDR1 SGHTA, CDR2 FQGTGA.